The 29 T cell receptor beta chains below were found in one sample sequenced in a study of T-cell reconstitution after alpha-beta-depleted transplantation in children. The TCRbeta library was prepared with unique molecular identifiers. TCRdb processed the PCR reads anew with MiXCR; each CDR3 protein has one entry. The data show a few hundred thousand distinct CDR3 sequences, with over 25% seen just once and approximately 33% held by the top ten. The sequenced sample was PBMCs, obtained before TCRalphabeta/CD19-depleted stem cell transplant. The receptor set was obtained from a boy under two years old with Wiskott-Aldrich syndrome, due to receive a stem cell transplant.

The rearrangement joins TRBV5-1 to TRBJ1-2; perhaps TRBD1 as D (5 bases). The CDR3 loop spans 14 amino acids. CDR1 and CDR2 (germline): SGHRS, YFSETQ. V was shortened by 3 bases and J by 6 bases, with 15 bases between the two germline ends. The CDR3 DNA reads as TGCGCCAGCAGCTCTAATCCCGGGACCAATGGCTACACCTTC. This gives the protein CASSSNPGTNGYTF. Combining the CDR3 with reference TRBV5-1 and TRBJ1-2 gives the whole variable domain KAGVTQTPRYLIKTRGQQVTLSCSPISGHRSVSWYQQTPGQGLQFLFEYFSETQRNKGNFPGRFSGRQFSNSRSEMNVSTLELGDSALYLCASSSNPGTNGYTFGSGTRLTVV.

The rearrangement links TRBV4-1 to TRBJ1-2; perhaps TRBD1 as D (5 bases). CDR1 is MGHRA, CDR2 YSYEKL, per germline. CDR3 length: 14 residues. Trimming cost V 1 base and J 7 bases, with 13 bases left between them. CDR3 residues: CASSQVAGVGGYTF. As DNA, the CDR3 is TGCGCCAGCAGCCAAGTGGCGGGGGTCGGTGGCTACACCTTC.

V usage is TRBV6-1 and J usage is TRBJ2-3; 10 positions agree with TRBD2. The CDR3 has 16 residues. V lost 6 bases, J lost 2 bases, and 8 bases stayed unmatched. The V gene's germline CDR1 is MNHNS and CDR2 SASEGT. CDR3 nucleotide sequence: TGTGCCAGCAGGGACAGCGGGAGGGCCCTCACAGATACGCAGTATTTT. This encodes CASRDSGRALTDTQYF.

The chain recombines TRBV28 with TRBJ1-5, with D perhaps TRBD1 (6 bases). This CDR3 spans 15 amino acids. V was trimmed by 6 bases and J by 2 bases, leaving 14 bases between them. CDR1 is MDHEN, CDR2 SYDVKM, per germline. The CDR3 DNA sequence: TGTGCCAGCAGAACTAGCAGGGGAGGCAATCAGCCCCAGCATTTT. It specifies CASRTSRGGNQPQHF.

The chain employs TRBV5-1 and TRBJ2-1; no reliable D call. CDR1 is SGHRS, CDR2 YFSETQ, per germline. With 4 bases removed from V and 6 bases from J, the gap between germline ends came to 14 bases. The CDR3 has 14 residues. The DNA of the CDR3 is TGCGCCAGCAGCCCGAGCGAGCCCCCCAATGAGCAGTTCTTC. Translating gives CASSPSEPPNEQFF. Full variable domain (remainder filled in from reference TRBV5-1 and TRBJ2-1): KAGVTQTPRYLIKTRGQQVTLSCSPISGHRSVSWYQQTPGQGLQFLFEYFSETQRNKGNFPGRFSGRQFSNSRSEMNVSTLELGDSALYLCASSPSEPPNEQFFGPGTRLTVL.

The chain couples TRBV5-1 to TRBJ1-4, with D possibly matching TRBD1 (5 bases). CDR3 length equals 15 residues. Per the germline V gene, CDR1 is SGHRS and CDR2 is YFSETQ. V lost 4 bases to trimming and J lost 10 bases, with 20 bases between them. This CDR3 reads CASSPLTATGGKLFF. CDR3 sequence (DNA): TGCGCCAGCAGCCCTCTGACAGCCACGGGTGGAAAACTGTTTTTT.

This clonotype was detected a few times. V usage is TRBV20-1 and J usage is TRBJ2-1; 10 nucleotides line up with TRBD2. The CDR3 totals 16 residues. V lost 2 bases, J lost 1 base, and 5 bases stayed unmatched. Germline loops: CDR1 DFQATT, CDR2 SNEGSKA (reference sequence). CDR3 sequence reads: CSARKTSGFSYNEQFF. The CDR3 nucleotides are TGCAGTGCTAGAAAGACTAGCGGGTTTTCCTACAATGAGCAGTTCTTC.

This clonotype has just a few counts. This chain uses TRBV11-2 with TRBJ1-1; D unresolved. The CDR3 sequence is 13 residues long. V lost 5 bases, J lost 6 bases, and 13 bases lay in between. The germline V gene has CDR1 SGHAT and CDR2 FQNNGV. CDR3 sequence: CASSPVGYSEAFF. The DNA for the CDR3 is TGTGCCAGCAGCCCAGTGGGGTACTCTGAAGCTTTCTTT.

This clonotype was counted a few times. The chain has TRBV3-1 and TRBJ2-1; 16 bases map to TRBD2. CDR3 size: 18 residues. Germline V CDR1 and CDR2: LGHDT, YNNKEL (reference sequence). Trimming took 6 bases from V and 7 from J; bases not matched to a gene: 12. CDR3 residues: CASRPSQGTSGRANEQFF. CDR3 bases: TGTGCCAGCAGACCCTCACAGGGGACTAGCGGGAGGGCTAATGAGCAGTTCTTC.

The J gene is TRBJ2-3, the V gene TRBV7-6, with unresolved D. The CDR3 consists of 14 residues. V gave up 1 base and J gave up 5 bases, with 10 bases separating them. Germline V CDR1 and CDR2: SGHVS, FNYEAQ. Written as DNA, the CDR3 is TGTGCCAGCAGCTTAGAGGCAGAAGAAGATACGCAGTATTTT. Residues: CASSLEAEEDTQYF.

This chain uses TRBV20-1 with TRBJ2-7; D could derive from TRBD1 or TRBD2 (5 bases each). V was pared by 2 bases and J by 4 bases, with 21 bases between. This CDR3 comprises 16 residues. The germline V gene has CDR1 DFQATT and CDR2 SNEGSKA (reference sequence). The CDR3 here is CSARKPPGLGDYEQYF. The DNA for the CDR3 is TGCAGTGCTAGAAAACCACCGGGGCTGGGGGATTACGAGCAGTACTTC.

For the CDR3, the DNA is TGCGCCAGCAGCCAAGTCGGCAGGGGAGACGAGCAGTACTTC. Its translation is CASSQVGRGDEQYF. The chain has TRBV4-1 and TRBJ2-7; maybe TRBD1 (6 bases). V was cut by 1 base and J by 5 bases, with 12 bases left in between. CDR1 is MGHRA and CDR2 is YSYEKL in the germline V gene. The CDR3 consists of 14 residues.

CDR3 in amino acids: CSALELAGSTDTQYF. For the CDR3, the DNA is TGCAGTGCTCTAGAACTAGCGGGCTCCACAGATACGCAGTATTTT. The chain recombines TRBV20-1 with TRBJ2-3, with 9 positions matching TRBD2. Germline-derived CDR1 and CDR2 are DFQATT and SNEGSKA (reference sequence). J gave up 2 bases and V 5 bases, and 8 bases lay outside the gene matches. The CDR3 is 15 amino acids.

This clonotype came up many times. The CDR3 loop is CSVRQGANIQYF. CDR3 DNA: TGCAGCGTTCGACAGGGTGCGAACATTCAGTACTTC. The genes are TRBV29-1 and TRBJ2-4, with 7 bases aligning to TRBD1. This CDR3 spans 12 amino acids. Germline trimming cut 5 bases from V and 7 bases from J; bases unmatched to any gene: 5. Germline CDR1 reads SQVTM; CDR2 reads ANQGSEA.

J is TRBJ2-1 and V is TRBV6-1; TRBD1 aligns across 9 bases. The J segment lost 2 bases and the V segment lost 6 bases, leaving 5 bases of the junction unmatched. Germline CDR1 reads MNHNS; CDR2 reads SASEGT. The CDR3 extends over 15 amino acids. The CDR3 here is CASRRTGEAYNEQFF. CDR3 sequence (DNA): TGTGCCAGCAGACGGACAGGGGAGGCCTACAATGAGCAGTTCTTC.

The chain couples TRBV9 to TRBJ2-7; possible D gene TRBD2, 7 bases. Germline V CDR1 and CDR2: SGDLS, YYNGEE. V gave up 0 bases and J gave up 3 bases, with 13 bases separating them. The CDR3 has 15 amino acids. The DNA of the CDR3 is TGTGCCAGCAGCGTAGGGGCAGGGGAGGGCTACGAGCAGTACTTC. Protein: CASSVGAGEGYEQYF.

The chain is built from TRBV20-1 and TRBJ2-7; the match to TRBD2 covers 10 bases. This CDR3 has 16 amino acids. CDR1 and CDR2 (germline): DFQATT, SNEGSKA (reference sequence). After removal of 5 bases from V and 2 bases from J, the junction contained 12 bases not matched to a gene. CDR3 loop: CSAGLSSGRGTYEQYF. CDR3 DNA sequence: TGCAGTGCTGGGCTCTCTAGCGGGAGAGGAACCTACGAGCAGTACTTC.

The chain links TRBV11-2 to TRBJ1-3; D remains ambiguous. This CDR3 is 17 amino acids long. With 5 bases removed from V and 0 bases from J, the gap between germline ends came to 17 bases. The germline V gene encodes CDR1 SGHAT and CDR2 FQNNGV. CDR3 region: CASSPSLRLLSGNTIYF. In nucleotides, the CDR3 is TGTGCCAGCAGCCCATCTTTGAGGTTACTCTCTGGAAACACCATATATTTT.

The chain joins TRBV7-9 to TRBJ1-1; weak D call: TRBD1 (6 bases). The CDR3 contains 13 residues. With 7 bases removed from V and 7 bases from J, the gap between germline ends came to 16 bases. The germline gives CDR1 SEHNR, CDR2 FQNEAQ (reference sequence). The CDR3 nucleotides read TGTGCCAGCATCAACAGGGTTGTCGGTGAAGCTTTCTTT. Protein: CASINRVVGEAFF. The entire variable domain, with the rest obtained from reference TRBV7-9 and TRBJ1-1, is as follows: DTGVSQNPRHKITKRGQNVTFRCDPISEHNRLYWYRQTLGQGPEFLTYFQNEAQLEKSRLLSDRFSAERPKGSFSTLEIQRTEQGDSAMYLCASINRVVGEAFFGQGTRLTVV.

This chain connects TRBV12-3 or TRBV12-4 to TRBJ2-7; a weak D match, TRBD2 (5 bases). CDR3 length: 12 amino acids. Trimming took off 6 bases at V and 6 bases at J, with 12 bases between the two ends. The DNA for the CDR3 is TGTGCCAGCAGGCGAGGGCGGGCCGAGCAGTACTTC. Translated: CASRRGRAEQYF.

The CDR3 here is CASSQQGNQPQHF. The CDR3 DNA is TGTGCCAGCAGCCAACAGGGGAATCAGCCCCAGCATTTT. The J gene is TRBJ1-5, the V gene TRBV3-1, with D possibly TRBD1 on 6 matching bases. The germline V gene encodes CDR1 LGHDT and CDR2 YNNKEL (reference sequence). CDR3 length: 13 amino acids. V was pared by 2 bases and J by 4 bases, with 6 bases between.

V usage is TRBV5-1 and J usage is TRBJ1-2; no clear D. Trimming took off 1 base at V and 3 bases at J, with 10 bases between the two ends. The CDR3 has 14 amino acids. Germline CDR1 SGHRS, CDR2 YFSETQ. The CDR3 loop reads CASSLPGTDYGYTF. The DNA for the CDR3 is TGCGCCAGCAGCTTGCCCGGCACGGACTATGGCTACACCTTC.

V is TRBV7-2 and J is TRBJ2-1, with 7 bases matching TRBD2. Germline loops: CDR1 SGHTA, CDR2 FQGNSA. Germline trimming cut 3 bases from V and 10 bases from J; bases unmatched to any gene: 6. The CDR3 covers 13 residues. CDR3 amino acids: CASSFWSSGEQFF. For the CDR3, the DNA is TGTGCCAGCAGCTTCTGGTCTAGCGGCGAGCAGTTCTTC.

This clonotype has a handful of counts. V and J are TRBV5-1 and TRBJ2-1; possibly TRBD1 for D (6 bases). The germline V and J ends were trimmed by 5 bases and 5 bases, with 14 bases remaining between them. Germline V lookup: CDR1 SGHRS, CDR2 YFSETQ. This CDR3 has 14 residues. The CDR3 coding sequence is TGCGCCAGCAGGCTCTGGACAGTAGACAATGAGCAGTTCTTC. Translation: CASRLWTVDNEQFF.

V and J are TRBV12-3 or TRBV12-4 and TRBJ2-7; perhaps TRBD1 as D (5 bases). Trimming took off 6 bases at V and 6 bases at J, with 15 bases between the two ends. This CDR3 is 13 amino acids long. CDR3 bases: TGTGCCAGCAGCCCAACCCCGACAGCCGAGCAGTACTTC. Residues: CASSPTPTAEQYF.

There are a few counts of this clonotype. V gene TRBV5-1 combines with J gene TRBJ2-6; D gene ambiguous. This CDR3 contains 16 residues. V lost 0 bases to trimming and J lost 0 bases, with 7 bases between them. Germline assignment: CDR1 SGHRS and CDR2 YFSETQ. As DNA, the CDR3 is TGCGCCAGCAGCTTGGTAGTGGCCTCTGGGGCCAACGTCCTGACTTTC. This codes for CASSLVVASGANVLTF.

This clonotype was seen a handful of times. V gene TRBV5-1 combines with J gene TRBJ2-5; possibly TRBD2 for D (5 bases). CDR3 length: 15 amino acids. Germline assignment: CDR1 SGHRS and CDR2 YFSETQ. V lost 4 bases, J lost 3 bases, and 16 bases lay in between. CDR3 coding DNA: TGCGCCAGCAGCCGAAGGGAGAGGTCGAAAGAGACCCAGTACTTC. Protein product: CASSRRERSKETQYF. The full variable domain, rest sourced from reference TRBV5-1 and TRBJ2-5, is KAGVTQTPRYLIKTRGQQVTLSCSPISGHRSVSWYQQTPGQGLQFLFEYFSETQRNKGNFPGRFSGRQFSNSRSEMNVSTLELGDSALYLCASSRRERSKETQYFGPGTRLLVL.

V gene TRBV27 combines with J gene TRBJ1-6; no clear D gene. This CDR3 has 13 residues. Per the germline V gene, CDR1 is MNHEY and CDR2 is SMNVEV (reference sequence). V lost 0 bases, J lost 10 bases, and 7 bases lay in between. Here the CDR3 DNA reads TGTGCCAGCAGTTTATCGTTCGCCTCACCCCTCCACTTT. Protein sequence: CASSLSFASPLHF.

The rearrangement uses TRBV7-6 and TRBJ2-1; D gene uncertain. Germline lookup yields CDR1 SGHVS and CDR2 FNYEAQ. V lost 3 bases, J lost 2 bases, and 8 bases lay in between. The CDR3 extends over 14 amino acids. The DNA for the CDR3 is TGTGCCAGCAGCTTGCAAGTGACCTACAATGAGCAGTTCTTC. Translating it yields CASSLQVTYNEQFF.